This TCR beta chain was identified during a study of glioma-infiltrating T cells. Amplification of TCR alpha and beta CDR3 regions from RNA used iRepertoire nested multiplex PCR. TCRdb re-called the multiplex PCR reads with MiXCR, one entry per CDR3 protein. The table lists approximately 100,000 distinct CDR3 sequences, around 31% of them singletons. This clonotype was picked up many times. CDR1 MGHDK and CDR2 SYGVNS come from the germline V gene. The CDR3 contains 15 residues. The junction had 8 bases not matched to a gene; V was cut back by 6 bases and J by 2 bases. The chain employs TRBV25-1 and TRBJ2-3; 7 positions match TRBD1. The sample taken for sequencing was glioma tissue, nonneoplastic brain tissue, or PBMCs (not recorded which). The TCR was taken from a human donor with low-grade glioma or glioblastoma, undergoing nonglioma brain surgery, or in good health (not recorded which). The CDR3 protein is CASSATGYDTDTQYF. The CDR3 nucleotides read TGTGCCAGCAGCGCGACAGGGTATGACACAGATACGCAGTATTTT.